This TCR beta chain was obtained from a study of blood T cell repertoires in COVID-19. Whole-study context: Sites across the United States, Italy and Spain contributed samples from acute and convalescent COVID-19.

This clone was counted a few times. Germline V CDR1 and CDR2: KGHSH, LQKENI. CDR3 size: 15 residues. J gave up 5 bases and V 3 bases, and 10 bases lay outside the gene matches. The repertoire was sequenced with immunoSEQ multiplex PCR; TCRdb's copy has only in-frame clones and lacks some. The sample holds 85,000 to 100,000 clones; roughly four fifths are singletons and the top ten take 4% to 6%. Those enrolled in Seattle joined during active infection and were followed longitudinally afterward. The sample taken for sequencing was peripheral blood. The receptor comes from an elderly man with COVID-19, enrolled during active disease. The rearrangement links TRBV18 to TRBJ2-7, with 7 bases that match TRBD1. CDR3 bases: TGTGCCAGCTCACCCTTTCAGGGGGAAATCGACGAGCAGTACTTC. Amino acids: CASSPFQGEIDEQYF.